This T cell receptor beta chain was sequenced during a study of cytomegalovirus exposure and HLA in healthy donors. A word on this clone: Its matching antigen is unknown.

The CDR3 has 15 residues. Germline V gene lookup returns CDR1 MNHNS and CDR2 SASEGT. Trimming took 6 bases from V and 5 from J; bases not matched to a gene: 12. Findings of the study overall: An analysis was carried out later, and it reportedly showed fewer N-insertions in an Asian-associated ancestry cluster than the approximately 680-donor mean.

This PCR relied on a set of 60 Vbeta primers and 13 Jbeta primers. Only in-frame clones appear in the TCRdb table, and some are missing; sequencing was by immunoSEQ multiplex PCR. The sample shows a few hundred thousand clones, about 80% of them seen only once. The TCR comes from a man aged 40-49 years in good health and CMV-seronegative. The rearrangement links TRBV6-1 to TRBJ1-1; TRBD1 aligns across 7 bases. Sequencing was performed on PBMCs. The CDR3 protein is CASRGLTGRQTEAFF. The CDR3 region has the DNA TGTGCCAGCAGAGGACTGACAGGGCGGCAGACTGAAGCTTTCTTT.